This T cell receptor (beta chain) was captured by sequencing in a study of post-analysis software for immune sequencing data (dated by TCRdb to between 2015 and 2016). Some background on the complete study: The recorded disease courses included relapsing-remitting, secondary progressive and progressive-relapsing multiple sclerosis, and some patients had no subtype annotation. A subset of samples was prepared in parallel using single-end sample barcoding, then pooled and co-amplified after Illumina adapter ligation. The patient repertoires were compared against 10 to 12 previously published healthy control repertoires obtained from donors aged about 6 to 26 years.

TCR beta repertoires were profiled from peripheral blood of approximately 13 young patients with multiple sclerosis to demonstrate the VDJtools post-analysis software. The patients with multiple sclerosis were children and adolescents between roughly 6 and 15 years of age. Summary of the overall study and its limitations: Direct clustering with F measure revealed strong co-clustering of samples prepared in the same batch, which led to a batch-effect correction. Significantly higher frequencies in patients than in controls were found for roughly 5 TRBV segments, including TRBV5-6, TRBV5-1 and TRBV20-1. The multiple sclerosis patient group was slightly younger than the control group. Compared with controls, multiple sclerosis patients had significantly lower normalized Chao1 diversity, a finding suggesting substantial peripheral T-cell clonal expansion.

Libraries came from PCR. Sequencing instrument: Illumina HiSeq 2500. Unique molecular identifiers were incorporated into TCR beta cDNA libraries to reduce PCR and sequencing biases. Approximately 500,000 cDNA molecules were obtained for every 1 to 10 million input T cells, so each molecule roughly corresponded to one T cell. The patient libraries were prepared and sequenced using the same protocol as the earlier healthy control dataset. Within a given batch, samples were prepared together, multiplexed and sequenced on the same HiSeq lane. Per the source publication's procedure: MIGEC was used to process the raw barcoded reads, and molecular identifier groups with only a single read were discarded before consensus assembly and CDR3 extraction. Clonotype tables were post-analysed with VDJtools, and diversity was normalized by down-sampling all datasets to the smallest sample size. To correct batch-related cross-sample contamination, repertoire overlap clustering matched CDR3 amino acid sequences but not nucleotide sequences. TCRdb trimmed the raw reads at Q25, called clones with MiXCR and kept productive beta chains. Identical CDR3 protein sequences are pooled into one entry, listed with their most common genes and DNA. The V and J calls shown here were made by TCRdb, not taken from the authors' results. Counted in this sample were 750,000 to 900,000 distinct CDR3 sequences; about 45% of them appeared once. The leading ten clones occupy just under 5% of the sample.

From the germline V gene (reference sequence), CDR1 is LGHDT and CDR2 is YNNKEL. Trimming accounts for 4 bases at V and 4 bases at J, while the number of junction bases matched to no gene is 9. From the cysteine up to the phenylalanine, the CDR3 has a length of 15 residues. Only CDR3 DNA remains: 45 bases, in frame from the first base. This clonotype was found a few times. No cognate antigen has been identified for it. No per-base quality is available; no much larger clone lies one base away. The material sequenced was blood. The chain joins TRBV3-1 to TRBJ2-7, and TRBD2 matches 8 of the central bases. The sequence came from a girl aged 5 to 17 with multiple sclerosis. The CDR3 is CASSPNPGLGYEQYF. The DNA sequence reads TGTGCCAGCAGCCCAAACCCGGGACTAGGATACGAGCAGTACTTC.